The 20 T cell receptor beta chains in this list originate from one sample, sequenced in a study of blood T cell repertoires in COVID-19. TCRdb's copy holds only in-frame clones and misses some; the assay was immunoSEQ multiplex PCR. The data show about 270,000 clones, with around 86% seen just once and under 3% held by the top ten. Sequences were obtained from PBMCs or T cells enriched from blood (not recorded which). The receptor source for this set is a woman under 30 who had recovered from COVID-19.

The rearrangement joins TRBV7-9 to TRBJ1-2; 8 bases map to TRBD1. Germline assignment: CDR1 SEHNR and CDR2 FQNEAQ (reference sequence). There are 14 residues in the CDR3. V was pared by 5 bases and J by 7 bases, with 9 bases of the junction left unmatched. The CDR3: CASSAVTGVSGYTF. The CDR3 coding sequence is TGTGCCAGCAGCGCAGTGACAGGGGTCTCTGGCTACACCTTC.

The chain links TRBV4-2 to TRBJ2-1, with D possibly being TRBD2 (5 bases). The germline CDR1 and CDR2 sequences are LGHNA and YNFKEQ. The germline V and J ends were trimmed by 3 bases and 5 bases, with 8 bases remaining between them. CDR3 length: 13 amino acids. For the CDR3, the DNA is TGTGCCAGCAGCCACCAGCGGCACAATGAGCAGTTCTTC. Encoded protein: CASSHQRHNEQFF.

V usage is TRBV7-9 and J usage is TRBJ2-7, with D tentatively TRBD1 (5 bases). This CDR3 region has 15 residues. Germline CDR1 reads SEHNR; CDR2 reads FQNEAQ (reference sequence). V was trimmed by 5 bases and J by 0 bases, leaving 14 bases between them. CDR3 amino acids: CASSPGHYDSYEQYF. The CDR3 DNA follows: TGTGCCAGCAGCCCCGGACATTATGACTCCTACGAGCAGTACTTC.

CDR3 residues: CASRGWTNAQGARAFF. In DNA, the CDR3 is TGTGCCAGCAGGGGCTGGACAAACGCACAGGGGGCAAGAGCTTTCTTT. This chain joins TRBV3-1 (or the pseudogene TRBV3-2) and TRBJ1-1; 9 nucleotides align to TRBD1. The CDR3 covers 16 residues. V trimming: 6 bases; J trimming: 10 bases; junction bases outside the gene matches: 18. Germline loops: CDR1 LGHDT, CDR2 YNNKEL (reference sequence).

The chain combines TRBV18 with TRBJ2-7; 8 nucleotides line up with TRBD1. The CDR3 runs 13 residues. CDR1 and CDR2 (germline): KGHSH, LQKENI. V gave up 6 bases and J gave up 4 bases; unmatched junction bases: 5. For the CDR3, the DNA is TGTGCCAGCTCTCAGGGGACAGGATACGAGCAGTACTTC. Its protein is CASSQGTGYEQYF.

The chain carries TRBV16 and TRBJ2-7, with 9 positions matching TRBD1. Looked up from germline, CDR1 is KGHSY and CDR2 is FQNENV. The ends lost 1 base at V and 6 bases at J; junction bases unmatched: 4. This CDR3 comprises 14 residues. The CDR3: CASSQWGQGSEQYF. CDR3 sequence (DNA): TGTGCCAGCAGCCAATGGGGACAGGGTTCCGAGCAGTACTTC.

The chain couples TRBV11-3 to TRBJ2-7, with 7 bases that match TRBD1. Germline loops: CDR1 SGHNT, CDR2 YENEEA. V was clipped by 2 bases and J by 3 bases; unmatched bases: 10. This CDR3 has 16 amino acids. The CDR3 nucleotides read TGTGCCAGCAGCTTATATGGGACAGCTAAAAACTACGAGCAGTACTTC. Translating gives CASSLYGTAKNYEQYF.

This rearrangement joins TRBV27 to TRBJ2-5, with 9 bases aligning to TRBD2. The CDR3 covers 16 residues. The V segment lost 6 bases and the J segment 1 base; nucleotides outside the gene matches: 9. Germline V CDR1 and CDR2: MNHEY, SMNVEV (reference sequence). The CDR3 spells CASRSLSGSVQETQYF. The CDR3 DNA reads as TGTGCCAGCAGAAGCCTTAGCGGGAGTGTCCAAGAGACCCAGTACTTC.

In this sample, this clone turned up a few times. This chain uses TRBV5-8 with TRBJ1-5; 7 bases map to TRBD1. This CDR3 is built from 14 residues. J gave up 3 bases and V 6 bases, and 6 bases lay outside the gene matches. Germline lookup yields CDR1 SGHTS and CDR2 YDEGEE. CDR3 sequence: CASNNRGFNQPQHF. The CDR3 DNA is TGTGCCAGCAACAACAGGGGATTCAATCAGCCCCAGCATTTT.

This clone showed up just once. J is TRBJ1-3 and V is TRBV10-1; 7 nucleotides agree with TRBD1. The CDR3 is made up of 16 amino acids. CDR1 and CDR2 (germline): WNHNN, SYGVQD (reference sequence). Trimming removed 7 bases from V and 0 bases from J; junction bases left unmatched: 9. In nucleotides, the CDR3 is TGCGCCAGCAATCAATACAGGGGCAGCTCTGGAAACACCATATATTTT. This sequence encodes CASNQYRGSSGNTIYF.

This chain joins TRBV12-5 and TRBJ1-2; TRBD1 matches at 10 bases. V dropped 4 bases and J dropped 8; count of bases not matched to a gene: 13. The germline CDR1 and CDR2 sequences are LGHNT and FRNRAP. The CDR3 is 16 residues long. The CDR3 spells CASGWNRDRGDYGYTF. In DNA form, the CDR3 reads TGTGCTAGTGGTTGGAACCGGGACAGGGGTGATTACGGCTACACCTTC.

This clone occurred once. The V gene is TRBV5-1, the J gene TRBJ2-1; D may be TRBD2 (5 bases). The CDR3 is 14 residues long. V shed 5 bases and J shed 10 bases, with 19 bases lying between them. CDR1 SGHRS and CDR2 YFSETQ come from the germline V gene. The CDR3 DNA reads as TGCGCCAGCAGATTTCCGGAGGACCTCAAGGAGCAGTTCTTC. Its protein product is CASRFPEDLKEQFF. The variable domain in full, completed from reference TRBV5-1 and TRBJ2-1, reads KAGVTQTPRYLIKTRGQQVTLSCSPISGHRSVSWYQQTPGQGLQFLFEYFSETQRNKGNFPGRFSGRQFSNSRSEMNVSTLELGDSALYLCASRFPEDLKEQFFGPGTRLTVL.

In its sample, this clone was seen once. The rearrangement links TRBV5-5 to TRBJ1-4; no definite D call. The germline V and J ends were trimmed by 5 bases and 0 bases, with 5 bases remaining between them. CDR3 length equals 13 residues. In germline, CDR1 is SGHKS, CDR2 YYEKEE (reference sequence). The CDR3 here is CASSLATNEKLFF. The CDR3 DNA reads TGTGCCAGCAGTCTTGCAACTAATGAAAAACTGTTTTTT. Full variable domain (outside the CDR3, taken from reference TRBV5-5 and TRBJ1-4): DAGVTQSPTHLIKTRGQQVTLRCSPISGHKSVSWYQQVLGQGPQFIFQYYEKEERGRGNFPDRFSARQFPNYSSELNVNALLLGDSALYLCASSLATNEKLFFGSGTQLSVL.

This rearrangement joins TRBV4-2 to TRBJ1-5; 7 bases are a match to TRBD1. Germline V gives CDR1 LGHNA, CDR2 YNFKEQ. The CDR3 length is 17 residues. V lost 2 bases, J lost 0 bases, and 7 bases stayed unmatched. The CDR3 region has the DNA TGTGCCAGCAGCCAAACTCGGACAGGAAATAGCAATCAGCCCCAGCATTTT. Protein sequence: CASSQTRTGNSNQPQHF.

The genes are TRBV19 and TRBJ1-6; D is unresolved. Germline CDR1 LNHDA, CDR2 SQIVND (reference sequence). The CDR3 has 17 residues. V lost 4 bases and J 0 bases, leaving 13 bases between the germline ends. CDR3 sequence: CASSNQALNSYNSPLHF. The CDR3 DNA follows: TGTGCCAGTAGTAACCAGGCCTTGAACTCCTATAATTCACCCCTCCACTTT.

The gene calls are TRBV5-4 and TRBJ2-5; D is unresolved. CDR3 length: 12 amino acids. Germline lookup yields CDR1 SGHNT and CDR2 YYREEE (reference sequence). Trimming cost V 4 bases and J 5 bases, with 9 bases left between them. CDR3 sequence reads: CASSAEKETQYF. In DNA, the CDR3 is TGTGCCAGCAGCGCTGAGAAGGAGACCCAGTACTTC.

The rearrangement uses TRBV28 and TRBJ1-5, with a weak D call TRBD1 (5 bases). Germline V lookup: CDR1 MDHEN, CDR2 SYDVKM. The V end lost 1 base, the J end lost 1 base, and 11 bases lay between the germline ends. This CDR3 is 16 amino acids long. CDR3 nucleotides: TGTGCCAGCAGTTTATTAGGGGAACGGAGCAATCAGCCCCAGCATTTT. It specifies CASSLLGERSNQPQHF.

This chain connects TRBV5-1 to TRBJ1-2; no reliable D call. Germline loops: CDR1 SGHRS, CDR2 YFSETQ. The CDR3 sequence is 14 residues long. V lost 0 bases, J lost 7 bases, and 13 bases lay in between. CDR3: CASSLAVGSSGYTF. CDR3 nucleotides: TGCGCCAGCAGCTTGGCCGTAGGGAGCAGTGGCTACACCTTC. The variable domain in full, completed from reference TRBV5-1 and TRBJ1-2, reads KAGVTQTPRYLIKTRGQQVTLSCSPISGHRSVSWYQQTPGQGLQFLFEYFSETQRNKGNFPGRFSGRQFSNSRSEMNVSTLELGDSALYLCASSLAVGSSGYTFGSGTRLTVV.

CDR3 residues: CASSLGNRGLWETQYF. In DNA, the CDR3 is TGTGCCAGCAGCTTAGGAAACAGGGGGCTCTGGGAGACCCAGTACTTC. This chain connects TRBV13 to TRBJ2-5; 9 bases line up with TRBD1. V lost 0 bases to trimming and J lost 5 bases; unmatched junction nucleotides: 7. Germline assignment: CDR1 PRHDT and CDR2 FYEKMQ (reference sequence). This CDR3 region has 16 residues.

The chain combines TRBV28 with TRBJ2-1; 11 bases line up with TRBD2. The CDR3 loop spans 17 amino acids. Germline V gene sequence: CDR1 MDHEN, CDR2 SYDVKM. J was trimmed by 5 bases and V by 6 bases; bases with no gene match: 12. CDR3 region: CASSPLGSGRADNEQFF. CDR3 nucleotides: TGTGCCAGCAGCCCTCTAGGTAGCGGGAGGGCCGACAATGAGCAGTTCTTC. Together with reference TRBV28 and TRBJ2-1, the CDR3 gives the full variable domain: DVKVTQSSRYLVKRTGEKVFLECVQDMDHENMFWYRQDPGLGLRLIYFSYDVKMKEKGDIPEGYSVSREKKERFSLILESASTNQTSMYLCASSPLGSGRADNEQFFGPGTRLTVL.